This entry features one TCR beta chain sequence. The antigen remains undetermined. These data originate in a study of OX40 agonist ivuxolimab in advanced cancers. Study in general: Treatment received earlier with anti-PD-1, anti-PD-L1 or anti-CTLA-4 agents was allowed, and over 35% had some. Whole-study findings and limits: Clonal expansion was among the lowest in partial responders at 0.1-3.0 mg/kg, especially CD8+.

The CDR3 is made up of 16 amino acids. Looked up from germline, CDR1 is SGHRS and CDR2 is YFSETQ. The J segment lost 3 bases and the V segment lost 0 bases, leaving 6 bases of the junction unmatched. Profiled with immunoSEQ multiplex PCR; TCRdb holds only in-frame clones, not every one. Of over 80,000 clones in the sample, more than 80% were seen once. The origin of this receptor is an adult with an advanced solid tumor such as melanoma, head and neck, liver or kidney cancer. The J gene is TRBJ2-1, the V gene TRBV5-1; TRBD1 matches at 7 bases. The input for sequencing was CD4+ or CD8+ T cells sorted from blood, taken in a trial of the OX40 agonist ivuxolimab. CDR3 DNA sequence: TGCGCCAGCAGCTTGGGGCTCCACAGGGGCTACAATGAGCAGTTCTTC. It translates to CASSLGLHRGYNEQFF.